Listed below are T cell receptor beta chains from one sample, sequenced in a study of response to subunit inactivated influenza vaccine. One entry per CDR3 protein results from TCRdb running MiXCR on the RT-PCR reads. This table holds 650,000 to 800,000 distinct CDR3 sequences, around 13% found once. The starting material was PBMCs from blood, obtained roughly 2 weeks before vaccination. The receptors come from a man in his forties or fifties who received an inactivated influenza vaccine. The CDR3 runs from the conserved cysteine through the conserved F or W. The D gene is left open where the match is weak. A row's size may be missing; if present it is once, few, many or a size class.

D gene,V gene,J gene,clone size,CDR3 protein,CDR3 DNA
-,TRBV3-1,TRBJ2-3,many,CASSRGPDTQYF,TGTGCCAGCAGCCGGGGGCCCGATACGCAGTATTTT
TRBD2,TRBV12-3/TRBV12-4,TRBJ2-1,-,CASSVGGLAREQFF,TGTGCCAGCAGTGTAGGGGGACTAGCGCGTGAGCAGTTCTTC
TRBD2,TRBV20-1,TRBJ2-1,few,CSALAGGYYNEQFF,TGCAGTGCTTTAGCGGGAGGGTACTACAATGAGCAGTTCTTC
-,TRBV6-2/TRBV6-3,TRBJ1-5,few,CASSTWSGRKDQPQHF,TGTGCCAGCAGTACTTGGAGCGGGAGGAAGGATCAGCCCCAGCATTTT
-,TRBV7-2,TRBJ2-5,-,CASSPRAITGETQYF,TGTGCCAGCAGCCCGAGGGCCATAACGGGAGAGACCCAGTACTTC
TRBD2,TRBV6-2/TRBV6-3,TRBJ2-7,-,CASSGRAEYEQYF,TGTGCCAGCAGCGGGAGGGCCGAATACGAGCAGTACTTC
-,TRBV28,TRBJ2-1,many,CASSLPGLGSYNEQFF,TGTGCCAGCAGTTTGCCAGGGTTAGGGTCCTACAATGAGCAGTTCTTC
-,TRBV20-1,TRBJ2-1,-,CSASPQRGSYNEQFF,TGCAGTGCTAGCCCCCAGAGGGGGTCCTACAATGAGCAGTTCTTC
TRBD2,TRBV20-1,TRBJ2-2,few,CSAPLGTSGGWGTGELFF,TGCAGTGCTCCACTCGGGACTAGCGGGGGCTGGGGGACCGGGGAGCTGTTTTTT
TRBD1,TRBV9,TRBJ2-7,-,CASSEATGGSPSSYEQYF,TGTGCCAGCAGCGAGGCGACAGGGGGTTCGCCCAGCTCCTACGAGCAGTACTTC
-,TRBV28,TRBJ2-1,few,CASSSSPFNEQFF,TGTGCCAGCAGTTCTAGCCCTTTCAATGAGCAGTTCTTC
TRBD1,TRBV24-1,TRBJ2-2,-,CATTAPPGQENTGELFF,TGTGCCACCACTGCGCCACCGGGACAGGAGAACACCGGGGAGCTGTTTTTT
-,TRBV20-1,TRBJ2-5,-,CSAEQGPRRETQYF,TGCAGTGCTGAACAGGGTCCTCGGCGAGAGACCCAGTACTTC
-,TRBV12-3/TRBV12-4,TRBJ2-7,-,CASSSGWGAEQYF,TGTGCCAGCAGCTCCGGCTGGGGGGCTGAGCAGTACTTC
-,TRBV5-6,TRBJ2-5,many,CASTQRGPDSGTQYF,TGTGCCAGCACCCAACGGGGACCAGATTCCGGGACCCAGTACTTC
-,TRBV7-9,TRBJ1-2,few,CASSLAGENYGYTF,TGTGCCAGCAGCTTAGCGGGAGAAAACTATGGCTACACCTTC
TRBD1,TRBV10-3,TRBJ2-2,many,CAIRPGQANTGELFF,TGTGCCATCAGACCGGGACAGGCGAACACCGGGGAGCTGTTTTTT
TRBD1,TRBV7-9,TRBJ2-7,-,CASSLARTGRPYEQYF,TGTGCCAGCAGCTTAGCAAGGACAGGAAGACCCTACGAGCAGTACTTC
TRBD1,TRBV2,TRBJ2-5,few,CASMLGGVKEVETQYF,TGTGCCAGCATGTTAGGGGGCGTAAAGGAGGTGGAGACCCAGTACTTC
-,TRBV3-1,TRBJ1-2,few,CASSPDLGVYGYTF,TGTGCCAGCAGCCCGGACCTGGGGGTATATGGCTACACCTTC
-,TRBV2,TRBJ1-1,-,CASTIVATEAFF,TGTGCCAGCACGATTGTGGCCACTGAAGCTTTCTTT
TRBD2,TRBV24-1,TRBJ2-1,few,CATSVRRLAGNNEQFF,TGTGCCACCAGTGTTAGAAGACTAGCGGGGAACAATGAGCAGTTCTTC
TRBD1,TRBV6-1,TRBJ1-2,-,CASSEVSPGTAYGYTF,TGTGCCAGCAGTGAGGTCTCTCCCGGGACAGCCTATGGCTACACCTTC
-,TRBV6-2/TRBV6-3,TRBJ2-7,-,CASSRLATYEQYF,TGTGCCAGCAGTAGGCTAGCGACCTACGAGCAGTACTTC
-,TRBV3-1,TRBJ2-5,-,CASSQDLSGHKPETQYF,TGTGCCAGCAGCCAAGATTTGAGCGGCCACAAGCCAGAGACCCAGTACTTC
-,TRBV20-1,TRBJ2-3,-,CSARPTTGTDTQYF,TGCAGTGCTAGACCGACTACCGGCACAGATACGCAGTATTTT
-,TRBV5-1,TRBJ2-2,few,CASSLIPNTGELFF,TGCGCCAGCAGCTTGATACCGAACACCGGGGAGCTGTTTTTT
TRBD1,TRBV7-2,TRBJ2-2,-,CASSLRRQGNSGELFF,TGTGCCAGCAGCCTCCGAAGACAGGGGAACTCCGGGGAGCTGTTTTTT
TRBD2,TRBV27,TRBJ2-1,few,CASKSGTSGTEQFF,TGTGCCAGCAAATCCGGGACTAGTGGTACGGAGCAGTTCTTC
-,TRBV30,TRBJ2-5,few,CAWSVIGETQYF,TGTGCCTGGAGTGTCATAGGGGAGACCCAGTACTTC
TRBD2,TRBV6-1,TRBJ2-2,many,CASRTGTITGELFF,TGTGCCAGCAGAACCGGGACTATCACCGGGGAGCTGTTTTTT
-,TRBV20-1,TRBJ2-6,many,CSAREVAGANVLTF,TGCAGTGCTAGAGAAGTAGCTGGGGCCAACGTCCTGACTTTC
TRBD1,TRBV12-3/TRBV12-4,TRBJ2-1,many,CASSSRGQVNEQFF,TGTGCCAGCAGTTCCCGTGGACAGGTCAATGAGCAGTTCTTC
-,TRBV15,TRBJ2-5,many,CATSRDLSAGETQYF,TGTGCCACCAGCAGAGATTTAAGCGCCGGAGAGACCCAGTACTTC
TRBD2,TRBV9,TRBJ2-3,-,CASSVVSGGGDTQYF,TGTGCCAGCAGCGTAGTGAGCGGGGGGGGAGATACGCAGTATTTT
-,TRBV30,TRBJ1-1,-,CAWSSDRSTEAFF,TGTGCCTGGAGTAGTGACAGGAGCACTGAAGCTTTCTTT
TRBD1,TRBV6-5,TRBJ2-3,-,CASSYLPGQGTDTQYF,TGTGCCAGCAGTTACTTGCCGGGACAGGGCACAGATACGCAGTATTTT
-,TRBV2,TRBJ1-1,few,CASSERLGGSTEAFF,TGTGCCAGCAGTGAAAGACTCGGGGGATCCACTGAAGCTTTCTTT
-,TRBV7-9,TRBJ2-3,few,CASSLDSRHDTQYF,TGTGCCAGCAGCTTAGATTCACGCCATGATACGCAGTATTTT
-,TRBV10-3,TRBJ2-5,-,CAISEITGSLQETQYF,TGTGCCATCAGTGAGATAACGGGCAGCCTTCAAGAGACCCAGTACTTC
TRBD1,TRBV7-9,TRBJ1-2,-,CASSDSGTGYGYTF,TGTGCCAGCAGCGACTCCGGGACAGGGTATGGCTACACCTTC